This section outlines one T cell receptor (beta chain) sequence together with its context. In its sample, this clonotype was seen a few times. The antigen it binds to is not known. No quality values exist for individual bases; no much larger clone is one base distant. The protocol used for the library was RACE. This sample was sequenced with a NextSeq 500. During library preparation, unique molecular identifiers were attached to individual cDNA molecules so that TCRs could be counted in a quantitative, reproducible way. Both TCR alpha and TCR beta chains were sequenced from each blood RNA sample. The source study handled its data this way. The median number of TCRs per sample was around 100,000, ranging from roughly 20,000 to 700,000. The Decombinator software suite was used to annotate the V, J and CDR3 of the TCR reads. Every sample was subsampled to the same number of TCRs (28,000) for the PS versus PT1 abundance plots. TCRs were defined as expanded if absent before sensitization and observed at least eight times at the 2-week time point. The public reads were quality trimmed at Q25 with fastp and then assembled into clones with MiXCR by TCRdb, keeping productive beta chains. Each entry is one CDR3 protein sequence, shown with its most common DNA and genes. The V and J calls were determined by TCRdb, not by the authors. Recorded for this sample are 350,000 or so distinct CDR3 sequences; roughly 6.9% of them occurred a single time. The biggest ten clones account for 8.4% of the sample.

This entry comes from a study of human T cells and chemical hapten exposure (dated by TCRdb to about 2021). In terms of the full investigation: For sensitization, 2% DPC in acetone was applied to a roughly 2 cm by roughly 2 cm area of upper inner arm skin. Patients additionally received weekly therapeutic DPC doses to the scalp throughout the approximately 24-week study period. Patch tests used Finn chambers with 0.01% DPC on the upper back, scored after 6 days by International Contact Dermatitis Research Group standards. Most of the patients in the cohort were female, and the cohort covered alopecia areata with under or over 50% scalp involvement, alopecia totalis and alopecia universalis. The libraries were sequenced as a pool, and the TCR yield per sample differed mostly because of small variations in library volumes within the pool. The study tracked peripheral blood TCR repertoire changes in vivo during primary and secondary sensitization to the hapten diphenylcyclopropenone (DPC) in alopecia patients. Blood was sampled from patients pre-sensitization (week 0) and at 2, 6 and about 24 weeks after DPC sensitization. Roughly 30 alopecia patients gave blood for TCR sequencing at one to four time points (pre-sensitization, 2, 6 and 24 weeks).

The CDR1 and CDR2 encoded by the germline V gene are MNHEY and SVGAGI. Trimming removed 2 bases from V and 7 bases from J, leaving 17 bases between the germline ends. The CDR3 contains 15 residues, cysteine and phenylalanine counted. Kept here is only the CDR3 DNA, which spans 45 bases and is read in frame from base 1. Study-wide findings and limitations: DPC sensitization did not change the number of TCRs with a frequency above 1 in 1000, and there was no evidence of changes in global repertoire structure. Compared with pre-sensitization or healthy control sets, expanded TCRs formed significantly more large CDR3 similarity clusters, which is consistent with antigen-driven responses. Patch test score correlated positively with the number of PT1 expanded TCRs, reaching significance at thresholds 8, 16 and 32 but not at 4. After repeated subsampling, the strength of the expansion versus patch-test correlation and the threshold at which it became significant changed. Because every patient had alopecia, a presumed autoimmune disease, the patients' immune response might differ from that of healthy individuals.

Explained via the paper, the time point label denotes: patch test 1, 2 weeks after DPC sensitization. Explained via the paper, the treatment or condition label denotes: therapeutic diphenylcyclopropenone sensitization with weekly scalp DPC. At each patch-test visit, blood was drawn before the patch test was applied. Patients were considered eligible if aged 18 to 70, diagnosed with alopecia and deemed suitable for DPC therapy, and patients were excluded if pregnant. Total RNA was isolated from unfractionated whole blood collected in Tempus Blood RNA tubes. This TCR came from a woman aged 18-30 years with alopecia areata. Some clones in this sample may be carry-over from other donors' samples. Material: whole blood, obtained in connection with sensitization to the hapten diphenylcyclopropenone (DPC). The sequence links TRBV6-5 to TRBJ2-5, with a tentative D gene TRBD2 over 6 matching bases. CDR3 sequence: CASSYRAGLGSTQYF. The nucleotide sequence is TGTGCCAGCAGTTACAGGGCGGGACTGGGGTCGACCCAGTACTTC.